This passage covers 22 T cell receptor beta chains from one sample sequenced in a study of T cell responses to AZD1222 COVID-19 vaccine. The repertoire was sequenced with immunoSEQ multiplex PCR; TCRdb's copy has only in-frame clones and lacks some. Here the sample spans 150,000 or so clones, around 90% being singletons. This specimen was peripheral blood, taken on day 0 of AZD1222 vaccination. These receptors were collected from an adult in good health.

The chain joins TRBV19 to TRBJ1-2, with D possibly TRBD1 on 5 matching bases. Germline lookup yields CDR1 LNHDA and CDR2 SQIVND (reference sequence). Trimming took off 0 bases at V and 5 bases at J, with 13 bases between the two ends. The CDR3 consists of 15 residues. CDR3 residues: CASSIDTGERYGYTF. CDR3 nucleotide sequence: TGTGCCAGTAGTATAGATACAGGCGAAAGGTATGGCTACACCTTC. Variable domain in full (rest from reference TRBV19 and TRBJ1-2): DGGITQSPKYLFRKEGQNVTLSCEQNLNHDAMYWYRQDPGQGLRLIYYSQIVNDFQKGDIAEGYSVSREKKESFPLTVTSAQKNPTAFYLCASSIDTGERYGYTFGSGTRLTVV.

The rearrangement joins TRBV19 to TRBJ2-5; D is ambiguous. Trimming left V 7 bases short and J 2 bases short, with 17 bases between. Per germline, CDR1 LNHDA and CDR2 SQIVND (reference sequence). The CDR3 spans 15 residues. CDR3 nucleotide sequence: TGTGCCAGTACCGGACGCGGTGGTGGGCAAGAGACCCAGTACTTC. Its translation: CASTGRGGGQETQYF.

The genes are TRBV19 and TRBJ1-4, with D hard to call. V shed 3 bases and J shed 4 bases, with 0 bases lying between them. The CDR3 loop spans 11 amino acids. Germline CDR1 is LNHDA and CDR2 is SQIVND (reference sequence). This chain's CDR3 is CASSINEKLFF. The CDR3, as DNA: TGTGCCAGTAGTATTAATGAAAAACTGTTTTTT.

This chain joins TRBV5-1 and TRBJ1-6; 11 bases fit TRBD1. With 4 bases clipped from V and 7 bases from J, the junction kept 10 bases outside the gene matches. Germline V gene sequence: CDR1 SGHRS, CDR2 YFSETQ. The CDR3 is 17 amino acids. The CDR3 is CASSAGQGAGRNSPLHF. The DNA of the CDR3 is TGCGCCAGCAGCGCTGGACAGGGGGCCGGCCGAAATTCACCCCTCCACTTT.

The chain links TRBV9 to TRBJ2-3; perhaps D is TRBD1 or TRBD2 (6 bases each). The CDR3 consists of 15 residues. Trimming removed 1 base from V and 4 bases from J, with 13 bases in between. Germline V CDR1 and CDR2: SGDLS, YYNGEE. CDR3 coding DNA: TGTGCCAGCAGCGTAATCGGGGGCCGGCCAGATACGCAGTATTTT. Its translation is CASSVIGGRPDTQYF.

CDR3 nucleotide sequence: TGTGCCAGCAGCTTAAGACAGGGACGGGGCTACACCTTC. Translation: CASSLRQGRGYTF. The chain employs TRBV7-2 and TRBJ1-2; TRBD1 matches at 7 bases. Germline V gene data show CDR1 as SGHTA and CDR2 as FQGNSA. The junction had 5 bases not matched to a gene; V was cut back by 2 bases and J by 8 bases. The CDR3 runs 13 residues. Full variable domain (missing parts from reference TRBV7-2 and TRBJ1-2): GAGVSQSPSNKVTEKGKDVELRCDPISGHTALYWYRQSLGQGLEFLIYFQGNSAPDKSGLPSDRFSAERTGGSVSTLTIQRTQQEDSAVYLCASSLRQGRGYTFGSGTRLTVV.

The DNA of the CDR3 is TGCAGGGGGGACAGGGGCTACGAGCAGTACTTC. Encoded protein: CRGDRGYEQYF. The chain carries TRBV20-1 and TRBJ2-7; 10 bases fit TRBD1. This CDR3 has 11 amino acids. Germline CDR1 DFQATT, CDR2 SNEGSKA (reference sequence).

The CDR3 loop reads CSVDRYGYTF. The CDR3 nucleotides are TGCAGTGTGGATCGCTATGGCTACACCTTC. The chain couples TRBV20-1 to TRBJ1-2; D is unresolved. V was pared by 7 bases and J by 4 bases, with 7 bases between. The V gene's germline CDR1 is DFQATT and CDR2 SNEGSKA (reference sequence). The CDR3 loop spans 10 amino acids.

The gene calls are TRBV28 and TRBJ2-1, with D possibly being TRBD2 (7 bases). Trimming shortened V by 3 bases and J by 6 bases, and 12 bases separated the two germline ends. Germline V CDR1 and CDR2: MDHEN, SYDVKM. The CDR3 covers 14 residues. The CDR3 region is CASSFVGGLNEQFF. The CDR3 DNA reads TGTGCCAGCAGTTTTGTGGGGGGGCTCAATGAGCAGTTCTTC.

The chain carries TRBV3-1 (or the pseudogene TRBV3-2) and TRBJ1-3; D unresolved. Germline V gives CDR1 LGHDT, CDR2 YNNKEL (reference sequence). Deletions cut 1 base from V and 0 bases from J, with 10 bases between. The CDR3 totals 16 residues. The CDR3, as DNA: TGTGCCAGCAGCCAAGGGACGGTAAGCTCTGGAAACACCATATATTTT. Translation: CASSQGTVSSGNTIYF.

The chain links TRBV14 to TRBJ1-6; perhaps TRBD1 as D (5 bases). The CDR3 totals 18 residues. Germline CDR1 SGHDN, CDR2 FVKESK. Trimming shortened V by 3 bases and J by 0 bases, and 15 bases separated the two germline ends. CDR3 region: CASSHGARAGSYNSPLHF. The CDR3 DNA reads as TGTGCCAGCAGCCACGGGGCCCGGGCGGGCTCCTATAATTCACCCCTCCACTTT.

This chain joins TRBV28 and TRBJ1-1; D gene ambiguous. Germline CDR1 and CDR2: MDHEN and SYDVKM. Trimming pared 5 bases from V and 1 base from J, leaving 8 bases between. This CDR3 has 13 amino acids. The CDR3 here is CASSGRGNTEAFF. The CDR3 bases are TGTGCCAGCAGTGGTCGGGGGAACACTGAAGCTTTCTTT.

J is TRBJ2-7 and V is TRBV5-1, with a weak D call TRBD2 (6 bases). Germline assignment: CDR1 SGHRS and CDR2 YFSETQ. The CDR3 consists of 14 residues. Deletions cut 4 bases from V and 2 bases from J, with 13 bases between. The CDR3 sequence is CASSSTGTPYEQYF. The CDR3 bases are TGCGCCAGCAGCAGTACCGGGACTCCCTACGAGCAGTACTTC.

The V and J genes are TRBV11-3 and TRBJ2-1; 11 nucleotides match TRBD2. The length of the CDR3 is 17 residues. The ends lost 4 bases at V and 5 bases at J; junction bases unmatched: 10. Per germline, CDR1 SGHNT and CDR2 YENEEA. CDR3 nucleotides: TGTGCCAGCAGCTCCCCAGGGGGGACTAGCGGTCACAATGAGCAGTTCTTC. Its protein product is CASSSPGGTSGHNEQFF.

V is TRBV5-6 and J is TRBJ2-1; TRBD1 agrees at 9 bases. The germline V gene has CDR1 SGHDT and CDR2 YYEEEE. Unmatched junction bases numbered 6, after V lost 4 bases and J lost 4 bases. This CDR3 contains 15 residues. CDR3 DNA sequence: TGTGCCAGCAGCGACCGGGACAGGGATTACAATGAGCAGTTCTTC. It codes for CASSDRDRDYNEQFF.

The CDR3 loop reads CALRAGANSPLHF. For the CDR3, the DNA is TGTGCCCTTAGGGCGGGGGCGAATTCACCCCTCCACTTT. This chain links TRBV6-5 with TRBJ1-6; possibly TRBD1 for D (6 bases). The CDR3 contains 13 residues. The germline gives CDR1 MNHEY, CDR2 SVGAGI. V gave up 11 bases and J gave up 7 bases, with 15 bases separating them.

The rearrangement joins TRBV7-2 to TRBJ2-1, with 9 bases fitting TRBD1. In germline, CDR1 is SGHTA, CDR2 FQGNSA. The J segment lost 6 bases and the V segment lost 4 bases, leaving 7 bases of the junction unmatched. This CDR3 contains 15 residues. CDR3 nucleotides: TGTGCCAGCAGCTCCGGGACAGGGTGGTCCAATGAGCAGTTCTTC. Translation: CASSSGTGWSNEQFF. The variable domain in full, completed from reference TRBV7-2 and TRBJ2-1, reads GAGVSQSPSNKVTEKGKDVELRCDPISGHTALYWYRQSLGQGLEFLIYFQGNSAPDKSGLPSDRFSAERTGGSVSTLTIQRTQQEDSAVYLCASSSGTGWSNEQFFGPGTRLTVL.

The CDR3 sequence: CASSLPGTSGGPSSYNEQFF. The CDR3 bases are TGTGCCAGCAGCCTCCCCGGGACTAGCGGGGGGCCGAGCTCCTACAATGAGCAGTTCTTC. The chain links TRBV3-1 (or the pseudogene TRBV3-2) to TRBJ2-1, with 15 bases matching TRBD2. The junction had 10 bases not matched to a gene; V was cut back by 4 bases and J by 0 bases. CDR1 LGHDT and CDR2 YNNKEL come from the germline V gene (reference sequence). The CDR3 totals 20 residues.

This chain uses TRBV18 with TRBJ1-1, with 7 bases identical to TRBD1. CDR3 length equals 14 residues. Germline V gene lookup returns CDR1 KGHSH and CDR2 LQKENI. V dropped 6 bases and J dropped 3; count of bases not matched to a gene: 7. In DNA form, the CDR3 reads TGTGCCAGCTCCCCCCCAGGGGGACACACTGAAGCTTTCTTT. This codes for CASSPPGGHTEAFF.

The chain couples TRBV27 to TRBJ2-2; D is perhaps TRBD2 (5 bases). The CDR3 covers 17 residues. CDR1 and CDR2 (germline): MNHEY, SMNVEV (reference sequence). V was cut by 5 bases and J by 3 bases, with 19 bases left in between. The DNA of the CDR3 is TGTGCCAGCAGTAACCACGCCGGGAACACCTACACCGGGGAGCTGTTTTTT. The encoded protein is CASSNHAGNTYTGELFF.

This chain connects TRBV12-3 or TRBV12-4 to TRBJ1-2, with D uncertain. V lost 4 bases to trimming and J lost 7 bases, with 7 bases between them. CDR3 length: 11 amino acids. The CDR3 loop is CASSSGFGYTF. The CDR3 nucleotides are TGTGCCAGCAGTTCGGGGTTTGGCTACACCTTC.

J is TRBJ1-4 and V is TRBV6-4, with D possibly being TRBD1 (6 bases). Germline V lookup: CDR1 MRHNA, CDR2 SNTAGT. CDR3 length: 12 residues. Here the CDR3 reads CPSDRPNEKLFF. CDR3 in DNA: TGTCCCTCTGACAGGCCTAATGAAAAACTGTTTTTT.